The T cell receptor (beta chain) under discussion was sequenced for a study of OX40 agonist ivuxolimab in advanced cancers. At the level of the study: Patients received ivuxolimab, an agonistic anti-OX40 (CD134) antibody.

Findings and limits, study-wide: Low levels of normalized T-cell clonal expansion also appeared in some nonresponders.

As concerns this clone: Its antigen remains unidentified.

Trimming removed 3 bases at V and 1 base at J, with 10 bases between. CDR1 LNHDA and CDR2 SQIVND come from the germline V gene (reference sequence). This CDR3 has 15 residues. Generated by immunoSEQ multiplex PCR, the TCRdb table keeps only in-frame clones and is missing some. The sample includes 50,000 to 60,000 clones, about 90% of them seen just once. Exclusion applied to patients with autoimmune disease history or systemic immunosuppression. Blood sampling was done at baseline, cycle 4 day 1, and cycle 7 day 1. This TCR came from an adult with an advanced solid tumor such as melanoma, head and neck, liver or kidney cancer. V is TRBV19 and J is TRBJ1-5; D remains unclear. The specimen comprised CD4+ or CD8+ T cells sorted from blood, sampled in a trial of the OX40 agonist ivuxolimab. This chain's CDR3 is CASSMASRSNQPQHF. CDR3 DNA sequence: TGTGCCAGTAGTATGGCCTCGAGAAGCAATCAGCCCCAGCATTTT.